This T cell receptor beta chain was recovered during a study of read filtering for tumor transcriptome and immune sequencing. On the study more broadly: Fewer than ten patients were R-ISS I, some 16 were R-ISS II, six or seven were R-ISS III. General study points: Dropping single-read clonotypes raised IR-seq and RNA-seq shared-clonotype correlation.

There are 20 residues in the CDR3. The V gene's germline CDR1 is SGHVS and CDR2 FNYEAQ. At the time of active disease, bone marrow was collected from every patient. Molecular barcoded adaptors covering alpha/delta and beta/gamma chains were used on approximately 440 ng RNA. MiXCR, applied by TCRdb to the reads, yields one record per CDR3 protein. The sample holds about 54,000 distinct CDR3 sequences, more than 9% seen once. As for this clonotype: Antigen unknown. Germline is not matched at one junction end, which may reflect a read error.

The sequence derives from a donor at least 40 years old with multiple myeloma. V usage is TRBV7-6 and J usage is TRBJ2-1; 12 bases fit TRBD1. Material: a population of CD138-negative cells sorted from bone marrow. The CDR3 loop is CASSPGTGGASGVSYNEQFF. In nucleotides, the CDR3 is TGTGCCAGCAGCCCGGGGACAGGGGGCGCTAGCGGCGTTTCCTACAACGAGCAGTTCTTC.